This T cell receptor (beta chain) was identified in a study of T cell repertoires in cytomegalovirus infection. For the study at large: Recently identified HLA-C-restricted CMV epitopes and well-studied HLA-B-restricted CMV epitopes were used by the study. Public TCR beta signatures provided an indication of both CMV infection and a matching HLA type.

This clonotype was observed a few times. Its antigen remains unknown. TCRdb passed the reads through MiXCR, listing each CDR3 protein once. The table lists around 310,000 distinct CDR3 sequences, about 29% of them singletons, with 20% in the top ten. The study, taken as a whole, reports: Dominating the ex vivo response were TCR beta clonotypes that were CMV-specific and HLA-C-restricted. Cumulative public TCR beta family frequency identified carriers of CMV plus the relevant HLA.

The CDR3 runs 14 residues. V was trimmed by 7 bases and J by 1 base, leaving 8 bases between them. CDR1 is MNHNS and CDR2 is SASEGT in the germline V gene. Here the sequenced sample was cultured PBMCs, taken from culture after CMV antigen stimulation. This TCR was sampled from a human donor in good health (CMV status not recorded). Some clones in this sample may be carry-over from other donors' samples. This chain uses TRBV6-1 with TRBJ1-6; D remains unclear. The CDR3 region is CASTAGSYNSPLHF. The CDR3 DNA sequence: TGTGCCAGCACCGCGGGTTCCTATAATTCACCCCTCCACTTT.